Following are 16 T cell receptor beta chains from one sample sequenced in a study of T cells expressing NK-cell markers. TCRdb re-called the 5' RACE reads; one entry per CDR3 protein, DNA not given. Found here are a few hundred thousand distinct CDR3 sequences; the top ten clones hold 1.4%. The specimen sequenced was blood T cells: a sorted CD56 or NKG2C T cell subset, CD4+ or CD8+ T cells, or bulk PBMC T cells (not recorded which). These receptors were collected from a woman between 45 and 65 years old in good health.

The chain's CDR3 is CASSLRGAATNEKLFF. The chain is built from TRBV4-1 and TRBJ1-4; as DNA is missing, the TRBD1 call by TCRdb cannot be tested. CDR3 length equals 16 residues. Germline V gene lookup returns CDR1 MGHRA and CDR2 YSYEKL.

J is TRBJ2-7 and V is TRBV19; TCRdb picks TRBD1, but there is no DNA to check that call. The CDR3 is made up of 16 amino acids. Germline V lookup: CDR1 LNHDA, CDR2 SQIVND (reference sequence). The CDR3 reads CASTPGRGFQTYEQYF.

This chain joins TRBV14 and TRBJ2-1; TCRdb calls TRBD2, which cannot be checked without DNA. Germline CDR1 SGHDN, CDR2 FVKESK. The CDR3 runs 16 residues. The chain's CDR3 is CASSQVAGGRRNEQFF.

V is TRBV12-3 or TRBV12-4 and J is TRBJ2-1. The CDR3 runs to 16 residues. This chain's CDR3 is CASSLQRSRSYNEQFF.

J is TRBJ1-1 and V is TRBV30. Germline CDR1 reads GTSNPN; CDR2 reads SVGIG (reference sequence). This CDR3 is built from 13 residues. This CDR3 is CAWSVRVGTEAFF.

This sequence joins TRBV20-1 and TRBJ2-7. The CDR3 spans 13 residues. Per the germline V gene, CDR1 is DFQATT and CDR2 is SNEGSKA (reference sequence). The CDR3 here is CSARVNNVGEQYF.

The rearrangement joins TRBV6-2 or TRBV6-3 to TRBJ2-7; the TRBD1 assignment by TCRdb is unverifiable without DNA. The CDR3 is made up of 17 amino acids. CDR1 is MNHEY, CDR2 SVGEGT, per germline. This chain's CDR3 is CASSYSIGDPATYEQYF.

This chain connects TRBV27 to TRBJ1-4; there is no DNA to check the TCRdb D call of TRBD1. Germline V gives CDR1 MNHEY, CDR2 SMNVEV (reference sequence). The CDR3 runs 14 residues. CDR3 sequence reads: CASRTAGQNEKLFF.

The CDR3: CASSYRGFDGYTF. The rearrangement joins TRBV6-2 or TRBV6-3 to TRBJ1-2; absent DNA, TCRdb's TRBD1 call cannot be checked. In germline, CDR1 is MNHEY, CDR2 SVGEGT. CDR3 length equals 13 residues.

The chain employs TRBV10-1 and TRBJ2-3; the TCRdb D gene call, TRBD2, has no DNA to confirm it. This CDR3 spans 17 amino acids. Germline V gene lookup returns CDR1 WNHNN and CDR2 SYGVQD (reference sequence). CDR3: CASSESKGLALTDTQYF.

This chain's CDR3 is CAWSRGITNTGELFF. This rearrangement joins TRBV30 to TRBJ2-2; TCRdb returns TRBD1, unconfirmable since there is no DNA. The CDR3 covers 15 residues. Germline V gives CDR1 GTSNPN, CDR2 SVGIG (reference sequence).

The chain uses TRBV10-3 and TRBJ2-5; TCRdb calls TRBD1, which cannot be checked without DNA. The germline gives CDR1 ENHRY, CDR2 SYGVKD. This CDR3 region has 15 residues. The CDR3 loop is CAISEDRGKGETQYF.

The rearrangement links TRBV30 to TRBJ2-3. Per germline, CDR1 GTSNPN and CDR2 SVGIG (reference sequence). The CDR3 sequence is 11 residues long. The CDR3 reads CAFPLGNTQYF.

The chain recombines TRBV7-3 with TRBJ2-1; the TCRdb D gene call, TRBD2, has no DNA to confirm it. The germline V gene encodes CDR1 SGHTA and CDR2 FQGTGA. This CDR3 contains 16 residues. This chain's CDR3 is CASSLNRRGIYNEQFF. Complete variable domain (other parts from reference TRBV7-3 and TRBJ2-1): GAGVSQTPSNKVTEKGKYVELRCDPISGHTALYWYRQSLGQGPEFLIYFQGTGAADDSGLPNDRFFAVRPEGSVSTLKIQRTERGDSAVYLCASSLNRRGIYNEQFFGPGTRLTVL.

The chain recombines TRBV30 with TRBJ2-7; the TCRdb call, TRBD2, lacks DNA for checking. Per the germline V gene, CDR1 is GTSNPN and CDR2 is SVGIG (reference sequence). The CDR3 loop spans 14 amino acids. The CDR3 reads CAWSPGRGFVGQYF.

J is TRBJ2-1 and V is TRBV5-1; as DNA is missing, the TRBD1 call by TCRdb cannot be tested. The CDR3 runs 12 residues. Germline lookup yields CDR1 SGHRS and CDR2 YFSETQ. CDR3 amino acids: CASSLDRTGSVF.